This TCR beta chain was documented in a study of cytomegalovirus exposure and HLA in healthy donors. Study-level findings and limits: The availability of immune exposure information extended only to CMV serostatus. Among TCR beta chains, those listed as cytomegalovirus-associated numbered over 150. Segments of the TCR beta V type were, in most cases, productive about 87% or about 30% of the time in an earlier analysis.

The length of the CDR3 is 18 residues. From germline, CDR1 is SGHRS and CDR2 YFSETQ. V shed 0 bases and J 5 bases; nucleotides not matched to a gene: 10. Primers: 60 Vbeta forward and 13 Jbeta reverse. Assay used: immunoSEQ multiplex PCR; TCRdb lists only in-frame clones, some missing. The sample comprises 100,000 to 150,000 clones, over 65% of which are singletons, and 1.9% rests with the top ten. This clone was counted a few times. Its antigen is still unknown. V usage is TRBV5-1 and J usage is TRBJ2-1; 11 bases align to TRBD2. The sample comprised PBMCs. This clonotype was sampled from a man in his fifties or sixties in good health and CMV-seronegative. The CDR3 DNA is TGCGCCAGCAGCTTGGGGCTAGCGGGGGGACAGCGACACAATGAGCAGTTCTTC. This translates into CASSLGLAGGQRHNEQFF.